This T cell receptor (beta chain) was sequenced during a study of OX40 agonist ivuxolimab in advanced cancers. Study-level information: As their treatment, patients were administered ivuxolimab, an agonistic anti-OX40 (CD134) antibody. With a range of roughly 20 to 79, age averaged about 59 years, and around 83% were male.

The study, taken as a whole, reports: At 0.1 to 3.0 mg/kg, CD4+ and CD8+ blood T cells expanded clonally by week 6. Low clonal expansion, among the lowest seen, marked partial responders at 0.1-3.0 mg/kg.

Concerning this clone itself: What it binds is not known.

TCRdb's table, derived via immunoSEQ multiplex PCR, lists solely in-frame clones and lacks some. The sample has roughly 46,000 clones, roughly 91% seen once. The source is an adult with an advanced solid tumor such as melanoma, head and neck, liver or kidney cancer. The source was CD4+ or CD8+ T cells sorted from blood, collected in a trial of the OX40 agonist ivuxolimab.

In nucleotides, the CDR3 is TGTGCCAGCAGTGGGGTAGCGGGATTTACCGGGGAGCTGTTTTTT. Encoded protein: CASSGVAGFTGELFF. The rearrangement links TRBV6-1 to TRBJ2-2; 8 nucleotides agree with TRBD2. V lost 4 bases to trimming and J lost 5 bases; unmatched junction nucleotides: 6. This CDR3 has 15 residues. Germline V lookup: CDR1 MNHNS, CDR2 SASEGT.